One and the same sample provided the 9 T cell receptor beta chains below, sequenced in a study of blood T cell repertoires in COVID-19. Only in-frame clones appear in the TCRdb table, and some are missing; sequencing was by immunoSEQ multiplex PCR. The sample includes over 85,000 clones, about 85% of them seen just once. Material: peripheral blood. These receptor sequences come from a man at least 80 years old with acute or convalescent COVID-19.

The gene calls are TRBV5-4 and TRBJ2-7; TRBD2 matches 10 bases. The CDR3 runs 16 residues. V lost 0 bases, J lost 5 bases, and 8 bases stayed unmatched. Germline V gene sequence: CDR1 SGHNT, CDR2 YYREEE (reference sequence). The CDR3 DNA reads TGTGCCAGCAGCTTGGGTAGCGGGAGGCCGGGCCACGAGCAGTACTTC. Encoded protein: CASSLGSGRPGHEQYF.

This chain links TRBV11-2 with TRBJ1-1, with 7 bases aligning to TRBD1. After removal of 5 bases from V and 6 bases from J, the junction contained 6 bases not matched to a gene. The CDR3 sequence is 13 residues long. Germline values: CDR1 SGHAT, CDR2 FQNNGV. The CDR3: CASSLQGFAEAFF. CDR3 bases: TGTGCCAGCAGCCTACAGGGGTTCGCTGAAGCTTTCTTT. The whole variable domain, filled in from reference TRBV11-2 and TRBJ1-1, reads EAGVAQSPRYKIIEKRQSVAFWCNPISGHATLYWYQQILGQGPKLLIQFQNNGVVDDSQLPKDRFSAERLKGVDSTLKIQPAKLEDSAVYLCASSLQGFAEAFFGQGTRLTVV.

The chain carries TRBV10-2 and TRBJ1-6; perhaps TRBD1 as D (5 bases). The CDR3 is made up of 12 amino acids. The germline V and J ends were trimmed by 7 bases and 8 bases, with 9 bases remaining between them. Germline V gene data show CDR1 as WSHSY and CDR2 as SAAADI. CDR3 in amino acids: CASNGGDSPLHF. The CDR3 DNA reads as TGCGCCAGCAATGGGGGGGATTCACCCCTCCACTTT.

V usage is TRBV9 and J usage is TRBJ2-3; TRBD1 matches 8 bases. V lost 0 bases to trimming and J lost 3 bases; unmatched junction nucleotides: 6. Germline CDR1 reads SGDLS; CDR2 reads YYNGEE. This CDR3 contains 16 residues. CDR3 amino acids: CASSVAGQGGTDTQYF. The DNA for the CDR3 is TGTGCCAGCAGCGTAGCCGGACAGGGCGGGACAGATACGCAGTATTTT.

The chain employs TRBV7-9 and TRBJ1-4; possible D gene TRBD1, 6 bases. CDR3 length: 13 amino acids. V gave up 0 bases and J gave up 10 bases, with 9 bases separating them. Germline V CDR1 and CDR2: SEHNR, FQNEAQ (reference sequence). The CDR3 reads CASSLAAQGKLFF. The CDR3 DNA reads TGTGCCAGCAGCTTAGCGGCACAGGGAAAACTGTTTTTT.

This rearrangement joins TRBV5-3 to TRBJ1-4; D is undetermined. TRBV5-3 is labeled an ORF, and its function is uncertain. CDR3 length: 13 amino acids. V was cut by 1 base and J by 8 bases, with 9 bases left in between. CDR3 region: CARSLRSAEKLFF. The CDR3 DNA follows: TGTGCCAGAAGCTTGCGGAGCGCCGAAAAACTGTTTTTT.

The rearrangement links TRBV28 to TRBJ1-2; 8 nucleotides line up with TRBD1. J gave up 8 bases and V 5 bases, and 13 bases lay outside the gene matches. This CDR3 has 15 residues. Germline assignment: CDR1 MDHEN and CDR2 SYDVKM. The CDR3 DNA reads as TGTGCCAGCAGTCCCGCCGGGACAGGAATCTCGGGCTACACCTTC. Translation: CASSPAGTGISGYTF.

The J gene is TRBJ1-1, the V gene TRBV4-3, with D maybe TRBD1 (5 bases). From germline, CDR1 is LGHNA and CDR2 YSLEER. CDR3 length: 14 residues. The V and J ends lost 4 bases and 4 bases respectively, with 13 bases between them. CDR3: CASSPGQSFTEAFF. The CDR3 DNA reads as TGCGCCAGCAGCCCCGGACAATCGTTCACTGAAGCTTTCTTT.

The rearrangement links TRBV6-5 to TRBJ2-7; D may be TRBD2 (5 bases). The CDR3 has 15 residues. Trimming pared 8 bases from V and 7 bases from J, leaving 24 bases between. From germline, CDR1 is MNHEY and CDR2 SVGAGI. In nucleotides, the CDR3 is TGTGCCAGCGGGGAAACTAGAGTTCGGATGATGGAGCAGTACTTC. Protein: CASGETRVRMMEQYF.